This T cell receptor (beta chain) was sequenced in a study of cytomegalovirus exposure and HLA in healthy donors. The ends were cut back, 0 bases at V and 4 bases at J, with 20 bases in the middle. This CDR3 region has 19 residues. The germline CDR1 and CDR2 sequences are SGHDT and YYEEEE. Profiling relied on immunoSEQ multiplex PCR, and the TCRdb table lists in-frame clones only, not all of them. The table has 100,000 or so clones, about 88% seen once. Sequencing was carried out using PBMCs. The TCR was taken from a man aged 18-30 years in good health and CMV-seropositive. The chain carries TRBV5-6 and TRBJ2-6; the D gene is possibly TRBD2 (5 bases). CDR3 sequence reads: CASSLVAFSRGAGANVLTF. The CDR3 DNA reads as TGTGCCAGCAGCTTGGTAGCTTTTTCCCGGGGAGCGGGGGCCAACGTCCTGACTTTC.